Listed below are T cell receptor beta chains from one sample, sequenced in a study of T-cell reconstitution after alpha-beta-depleted transplantation in children. MiXCR, applied by TCRdb to the PCR reads, yields one record per CDR3 protein. The repertoire holds roughly 300,000 distinct CDR3 sequences, with approximately 10% as singletons. The input for sequencing was peripheral blood, taken 180 days after TCRalphabeta/CD19-depleted stem cell transplant. The source is a male patient between 2 and 10 years old who had a stem cell transplant for chronic granulomatous disease, so the T cells may come from the graft donor. Each CDR3 is given without its conserved first and last residue.

TRBV5-1	TRBJ2-2	ASSQTSIGELF
TRBV29-1	TRBJ2-1	SVIPGLAYNEQF
TRBV3-1	TRBJ2-1	ASSQDTSSPYNEQF
TRBV20-1	TRBJ2-7	SALTGLPYEQY
TRBV12-3/TRBV12-4	TRBJ2-3	ASGNYRGRTDTQY
TRBV20-1	TRBJ2-7	SAIPPGQGTYEQY
TRBV11-1	TRBJ2-6	ASNFRRGYRDFSGANVLT
TRBV3-1	TRBJ2-3	ASSQEGLVGSTDTQY
TRBV6-2/TRBV6-3	TRBJ2-1	ASSYTVHEQF
TRBV29-1	TRBJ2-2	SVVLASTGELF
TRBV27	TRBJ2-3	ASTPLAGDTDTQY
TRBV20-1	TRBJ2-3	SARDRARDTQY
TRBV4-1	TRBJ2-7	ASSQGEGGRSYEQY
TRBV11-2	TRBJ2-1	ASSLDRGGDEQF
TRBV7-2	TRBJ2-7	ASRSETSGSGEQY
TRBV5-1	TRBJ2-1	ASSSNLNNEQF
TRBV29-1	TRBJ2-1	SVGWDRAPNEQF
TRBV4-2	TRBJ2-1	ARGPGWAGEQF
TRBV6-2/TRBV6-3	TRBJ2-1	ASSYSGGFMYEQF
TRBV9	TRBJ1-6	ASSGGQGYSPLH
TRBV29-1	TRBJ2-7	SVGISGSRRQREQY
TRBV12-3/TRBV12-4	TRBJ1-3	ASAWRSGNTIY
TRBV4-1	TRBJ2-5	ASSQERQIQQETQY
TRBV20-1	TRBJ1-5	SAETGQANQPQH
TRBV30	TRBJ1-3	AWSRDGNSGNTIY
TRBV30	TRBJ2-7	AWNYRSYEQY
TRBV10-3	TRBJ2-5	AISVTLVRLAGGETQY
TRBV20-1	TRBJ2-1	SARDLPASGVGNEQF